The entry below gives a single T cell receptor (beta chain) sequence along with its context. Per germline, CDR1 SGHAT and CDR2 FQDESV (reference sequence). V lost 2 bases and J lost 1, with 12 bases in between. This CDR3 has 16 residues. The protocol was immunoSEQ multiplex PCR, while the TCRdb copy is restricted to in-frame clones and leaves out a portion. The sample has about 93,000 clones, 95% seen once. The data belong to a study of technical replicates of blood from a handful of donors. Sequencing input: T cells isolated from PBMCs. The sequence was collected from a human donor in good health. The chain recombines TRBV11-1 with TRBJ2-1; D is possibly TRBD2 (5 bases). CDR3 nucleotides: TGTGCCAGCAGCTTAACGCCCGGACTTTCCTACAATGAGCAGTTCTTC. Translated, it gives CASSLTPGLSYNEQFF.